Sequencing of this T cell receptor (beta chain) was carried out in a study of blood T cells in healthy people across ages. Findings of the study overall: Investigators viewed diversity estimates from one million T cells as underestimates, the study reported. Diversity of TCR beta per million T cells declined in a roughly linear way with age.

The authors isolated at least 6.5 million PBMCs per sample. As for this clonotype: The target antigen is unknown. A much more abundant neighbour one base away suggests this may be a read error.

This CDR3 has 13 residues. The V gene's germline CDR1 is ENHRY and CDR2 SYGVKD. PCR was performed a second time for about 7 to 12 cycles using a sample-barcoded 5' primer and a J-beta primer mix. The template-switch adaptor, which had 12 random nucleotides, put a tag on each cDNA molecule. Each CDR3 protein is one row after TCRdb ran MiXCR on the 5' RACE reads. The sample includes some 1.1 million distinct CDR3 sequences, less than 45% of them seen just once. Sequenced sample: blood. The rearrangement joins TRBV10-3 to TRBJ2-3, with D maybe TRBD2 (5 bases). This receptor was obtained from a man aged 18 to 29 in good health. CDR3 sequence: CGIGPGEADTQYF. CDR3 nucleotide sequence: TGTGGCATCGGTCCCGGGGAAGCAGATACGCAGTATTTT.